This T cell receptor (beta chain) was profiled in a study of T-cell memory formation after mild COVID-19. TCRdb called the 5' RACE reads again in MiXCR, with one record for every CDR3 protein. Among about 540,000 distinct CDR3 sequences listed, about 20% were seen once. This CDR3 comprises 14 residues. Trimming cost V 4 bases and J 1 base, with 10 bases left between them. The germline gives CDR1 DFQATT, CDR2 SNEGSKA (reference sequence). This TCR came from an adult woman who had mild COVID-19 (a few samples of this study predate the infection). Cell type and time point are not known. The J gene is TRBJ2-2, the V gene TRBV20-1; the D gene is possibly TRBD1 (6 bases). Sequencing was done on a sample of PBMCs or a T cell subset sorted from them (not recorded which). The CDR3: CSAKGELNTGELFF. In nucleotides, the CDR3 is TGCAGTGCTAAGGGGGAACTGAACACCGGGGAGCTGTTTTTT.